These 5 T cell receptor beta chains were sequenced from one sample in a study of somatic mutations in cytotoxic T cells in rheumatoid arthritis. TCRdb's copy holds only in-frame clones and misses some; the assay was immunoSEQ multiplex PCR. The sample lists more than 20,000 clones; roughly 80% were seen once. Source material: CD8+ T cells sorted from blood. Receptors originate from an adult with rheumatoid arthritis.

Only a few counts were recorded for this clone. The rearrangement uses TRBV29-1 and TRBJ2-2; 7 nucleotides match TRBD1. The trim removed 7 bases at V and 0 bases at J, leaving 8 bases unmatched. This CDR3 is built from 15 residues. CDR1 and CDR2 from the germline V gene are SQVTM and ANQGSEA. CDR3 amino acids: CSATNQGANTGELFF. CDR3 sequence (DNA): TGCAGCGCAACTAATCAGGGGGCGAACACCGGGGAGCTGTTTTTT.

The chain links TRBV7-9 to TRBJ2-3; TRBD1 is a possible D gene (6 bases). Germline-derived CDR1 and CDR2 are SEHNR and FQNEAQ (reference sequence). Trimming stripped 4 bases from V and 0 bases from J, with 14 bases between. CDR3 length equals 16 residues. The CDR3, as DNA: TGTGCCAGCAGCTCTGGACAGATCCTTAGCACAGATACGCAGTATTTT. Translated, it gives CASSSGQILSTDTQYF.

This chain links TRBV27 with TRBJ2-1, with 7 bases aligning to TRBD1. This CDR3 is 16 amino acids long. Germline V gene data show CDR1 as MNHEY and CDR2 as SMNVEV (reference sequence). Trimming at V came to 4 bases and at J to 4 bases, leaving 10 bases not matched to a gene. This CDR3 reads CASSSLGGKAYNEQFF. As DNA, the CDR3 is TGTGCCAGCAGTTCACTAGGGGGCAAGGCGTACAATGAGCAGTTCTTC.

The chain has TRBV6-1 and TRBJ2-7; TRBD1 agrees at 8 bases. This CDR3 comprises 15 residues. J was trimmed by 4 bases and V by 1 base; bases with no gene match: 6. CDR1 is MNHNS and CDR2 is SASEGT in the germline V gene. CDR3 amino acids: CASSEETGGWYEQYF. CDR3 nucleotide sequence: TGTGCCAGCAGTGAAGAAACAGGGGGTTGGTACGAGCAGTACTTC.

This clone was counted once. The chain has TRBV9 and TRBJ1-1, with D uncertain. This CDR3 region has 13 residues. CDR1 and CDR2 (germline): SGDLS, YYNGEE. V lost 0 bases, J lost 2 bases, and 5 bases lay in between. The CDR3 DNA sequence: TGTGCCAGCAGCGTAGCCACCAACACTGAAGCTTTCTTT. Amino acids: CASSVATNTEAFF.